This T cell receptor (beta chain) is drawn from a study of beta chain features in type 1 diabetes. Study-level background: Taken together, all samples contributed 90 million to 140 million examined sorted cells. Study-level results: All four CD4+ subsets of Type 1 diabetes patients contained TCRB CDR3s that were moderately but significantly shorter. Although PCR might favor shorter templates, it would do so equally in patients and controls.

All of the isolated RNA was reverse transcribed, so expressed TCRB transcripts were sequenced. Clones were sequenced by immunoSEQ multiplex PCR, and TCRdb holds only the in-frame ones, with some missing. The table shows hundreds of thousands of clones, with about 16% occurring only once. The germline V gene encodes CDR1 SGHRS and CDR2 YFSETQ. V was pared by 5 bases and J by 2 bases, with 7 bases of the junction left unmatched. This CDR3 is built from 14 residues. Remarks on this clone: The antigen remains unidentified.

This TCR came from a man aged 18 to 30 in good health. This chain links TRBV5-1 with TRBJ2-7, with 7 bases fitting TRBD1. Sequencing used naive CD4+ T cells from blood. Here the CDR3 DNA reads TGCGCCAGCAGACCGCCGGGACAGACCTACGAGCAGTACTTC. It translates to CASRPPGQTYEQYF.